This T cell receptor beta chain was obtained from a study of T cell responses to AZD1222 COVID-19 vaccine. This CDR3 is 15 amino acids long. Germline-derived CDR1 and CDR2 are MNHEY and SMNVEV (reference sequence). V lost 1 base, J lost 0 bases, and 8 bases lay in between. Sequenced by immunoSEQ multiplex PCR; TCRdb stores in-frame clones only, minus some. The data contain about 100,000 clones, over 80% of them singletons. The sequencing here drew on peripheral blood, taken on day 0 of AZD1222 vaccination. This TCR was recovered from an adult in good health. The V gene is TRBV27, the J gene TRBJ2-3, with D uncertain. The chain's CDR3 is CASSLFVPSTDTQYF. CDR3 DNA sequence: TGTGCCAGCAGTTTATTCGTGCCTAGCACAGATACGCAGTATTTT.